The present TCR beta chain was sequenced within a study of response to subunit inactivated influenza vaccine. Germline-derived CDR1 and CDR2 are SGHTA and FQGNSA. The ends lost 0 bases at V and 4 bases at J; junction bases unmatched: 3. The CDR3 is made up of 15 amino acids. TCRdb reprocessed the RT-PCR reads with MiXCR, giving one entry per CDR3 protein. Here the sample spans roughly 620,000 distinct CDR3 sequences, about 11% being singletons. This clonotype was recorded a few times. The same data also went into a second study, on T cells expressing NK-cell markers. That source adds: A 5'RACE template switching approach incorporating UMIs was used to make TCR beta cDNA. All TCR beta repertoires analysed originated from sorted CD3+CD56+NKG2C+, CD3+CD56+NKG2C- and CD3+CD56-NKG2C+ T cells. Most of the eight sequenced donors tested HCMV-seropositive; one tested seronegative. T cells sorted in several experiments were restricted to alpha-beta TCR T cells by an anti-gamma-delta TCR antibody. These clonotypes also led the CD3+CD56-NKG2C+ fraction in several donors.

The rearrangement joins TRBV7-2 to TRBJ2-3; the match to TRBD1 covers 8 bases. The specimen comprised PBMCs from blood, sampled on the day of vaccination. The TCR sequence derives from a man over 45 who received an inactivated influenza vaccine. Here the CDR3 reads CASSLAQGASDTQYF. The CDR3 DNA follows: TGTGCCAGCAGCTTAGCGCAGGGGGCCTCAGATACGCAGTATTTT.